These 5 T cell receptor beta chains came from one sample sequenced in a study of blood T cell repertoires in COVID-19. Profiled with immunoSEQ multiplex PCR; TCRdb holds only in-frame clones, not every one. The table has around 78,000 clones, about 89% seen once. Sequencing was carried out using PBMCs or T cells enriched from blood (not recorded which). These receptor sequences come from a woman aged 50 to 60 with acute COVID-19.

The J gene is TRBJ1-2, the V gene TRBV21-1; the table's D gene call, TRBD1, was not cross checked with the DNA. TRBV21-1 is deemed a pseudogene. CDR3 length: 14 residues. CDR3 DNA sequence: TGTGCCAGCAGCAATATTCCCAGGTCTTATGGCTACACCTTC. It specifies CASSNIPRSYGYTF.

The CDR3 here is CAISESKGAEAFF. CDR3 DNA: TGTGCCATCAGTGAGTCGAAGGGGGCTGAAGCTTTCTTT. The chain combines TRBV10-3 with TRBJ1-1, with a tentative D call TRBD1 (6 bases). V lost 0 bases and J lost 6, with 8 bases in between. CDR3 length equals 13 residues. The germline CDR1 and CDR2 sequences are ENHRY and SYGVKD.

The CDR3 DNA follows: TGTGCCAGCAGCGTTGATGAGGGAGCACCCCTCCACTTT. Encoded protein: CASSVDEGAPLHF. The chain is built from TRBV5-6 and TRBJ1-6; no reliable D call. This CDR3 has 13 amino acids. Germline values: CDR1 SGHDT, CDR2 YYEEEE. V lost 4 bases to trimming and J lost 11 bases, with 13 bases between them.

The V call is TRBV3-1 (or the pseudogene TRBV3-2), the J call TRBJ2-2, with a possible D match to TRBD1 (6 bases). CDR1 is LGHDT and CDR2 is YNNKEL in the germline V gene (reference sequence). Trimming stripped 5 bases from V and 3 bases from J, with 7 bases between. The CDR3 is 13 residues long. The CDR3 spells CASSGQYTGELFF. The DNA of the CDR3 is TGTGCCAGCAGCGGACAGTACACCGGGGAGCTGTTTTTT.

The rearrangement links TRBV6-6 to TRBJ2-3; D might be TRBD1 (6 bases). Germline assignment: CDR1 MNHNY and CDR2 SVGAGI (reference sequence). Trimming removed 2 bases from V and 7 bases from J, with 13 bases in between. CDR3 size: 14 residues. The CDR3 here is CASSYDRRTHTQYF. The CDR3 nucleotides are TGTGCCAGCAGTTACGACAGGCGGACCCATACGCAGTATTTT.